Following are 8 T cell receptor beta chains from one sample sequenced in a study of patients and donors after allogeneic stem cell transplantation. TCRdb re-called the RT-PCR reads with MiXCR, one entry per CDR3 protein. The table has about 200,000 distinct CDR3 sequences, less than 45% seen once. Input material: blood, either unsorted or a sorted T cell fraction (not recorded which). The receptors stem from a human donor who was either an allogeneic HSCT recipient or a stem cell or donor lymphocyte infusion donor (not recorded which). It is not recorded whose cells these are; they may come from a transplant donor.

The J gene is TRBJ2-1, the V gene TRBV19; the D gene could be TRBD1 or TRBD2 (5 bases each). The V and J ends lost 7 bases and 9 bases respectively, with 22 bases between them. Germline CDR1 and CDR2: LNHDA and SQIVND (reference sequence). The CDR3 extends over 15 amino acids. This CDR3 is CASIQDRGTLGEQFF. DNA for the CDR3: TGTGCCAGTATTCAGGACCGAGGGACCTTAGGTGAGCAGTTCTTC.

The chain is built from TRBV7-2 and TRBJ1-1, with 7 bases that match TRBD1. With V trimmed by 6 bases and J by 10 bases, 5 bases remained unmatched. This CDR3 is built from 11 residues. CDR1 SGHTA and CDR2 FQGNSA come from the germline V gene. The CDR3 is CASRGTVSAFF. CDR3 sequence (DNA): TGTGCCAGCAGGGGGACAGTATCAGCTTTCTTT.

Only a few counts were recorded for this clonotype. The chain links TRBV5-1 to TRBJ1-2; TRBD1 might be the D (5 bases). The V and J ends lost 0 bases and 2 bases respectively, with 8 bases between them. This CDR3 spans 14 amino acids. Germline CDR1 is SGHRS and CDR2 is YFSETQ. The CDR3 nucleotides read TGCGCCAGCAGCTTGGCCGACAGAAACTATGGCTACACCTTC. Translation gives CASSLADRNYGYTF.

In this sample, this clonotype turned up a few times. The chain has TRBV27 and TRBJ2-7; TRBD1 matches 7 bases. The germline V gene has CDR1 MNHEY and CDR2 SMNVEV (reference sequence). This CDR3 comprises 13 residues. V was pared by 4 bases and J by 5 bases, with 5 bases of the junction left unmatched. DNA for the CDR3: TGTGCCAGCAGTTCAGACAGGGTCAACGAGCAGTACTTC. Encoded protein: CASSSDRVNEQYF.

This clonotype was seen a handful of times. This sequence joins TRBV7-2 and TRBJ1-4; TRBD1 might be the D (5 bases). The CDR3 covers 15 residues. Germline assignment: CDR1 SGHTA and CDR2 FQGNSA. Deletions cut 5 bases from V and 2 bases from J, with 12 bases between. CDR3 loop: CASSLGPGTNEKLFF. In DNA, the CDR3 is TGTGCCAGCAGCCTGGGGCCAGGCACTAATGAAAAACTGTTTTTT.

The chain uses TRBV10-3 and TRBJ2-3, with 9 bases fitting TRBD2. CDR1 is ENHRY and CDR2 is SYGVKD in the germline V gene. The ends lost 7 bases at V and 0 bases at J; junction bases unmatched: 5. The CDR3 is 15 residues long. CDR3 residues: CAITAGGPSTDTQYF. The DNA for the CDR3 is TGTGCCATCACTGCGGGAGGGCCTAGCACAGATACGCAGTATTTT.

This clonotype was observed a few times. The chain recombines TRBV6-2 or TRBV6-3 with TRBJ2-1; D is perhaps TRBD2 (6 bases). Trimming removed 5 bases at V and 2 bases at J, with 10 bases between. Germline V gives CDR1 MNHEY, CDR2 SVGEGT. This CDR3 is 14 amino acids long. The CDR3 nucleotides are TGTGCCAGCAGTCCGGGAGCAACCTACAATGAGCAGTTCTTC. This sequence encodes CASSPGATYNEQFF.

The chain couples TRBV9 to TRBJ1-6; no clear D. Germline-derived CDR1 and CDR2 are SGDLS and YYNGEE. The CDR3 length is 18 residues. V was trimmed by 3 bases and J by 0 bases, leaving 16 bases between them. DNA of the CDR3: TGTGCCAGCAGCGCCCGCGATAATATGAGCTCCTATAATTCACCCCTCCACTTT. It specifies CASSARDNMSSYNSPLHF.